This TCR beta chain was captured by sequencing in a study of immune evolution from preneoplasia to lung adenocarcinoma. The ends lost 2 bases at V and 3 bases at J; junction bases unmatched: 1. The germline gives CDR1 SGHAT, CDR2 FQDESV (reference sequence). The CDR3 covers 15 residues. Some clones are missing from TCRdb's copy, which holds only in-frame ones; the method was immunoSEQ multiplex PCR. Of 9,500 to 15,000 clones listed, approximately 81% were seen once; the top ten hold about 3.8%. The material sequenced was FFPE tissue from an adenomatous hyperplasia lung lesion. Subset given: atypical adenomatous hyperplasia (AAH), lung preneoplasia. The receptor's source is a person between 50 and 69 years old with lung adenocarcinoma. The chain has TRBV11-1 and TRBJ2-7; TRBD2 aligns across 13 bases. The CDR3 loop reads CASSLRTSGSYEQYF. The CDR3 coding sequence is TGTGCCAGCAGCTTAAGGACTAGCGGGAGCTACGAGCAGTACTTC.